Each of the 14 T cell receptor beta chains below was sequenced from the same sample in a study of CD8 T cells in Susac syndrome. cDNA came from roughly 0.53 to 1 ug RNA primed by random hexamers. Each CDR3 protein is one row after TCRdb ran MiXCR on the immunoSEQ multiplex PCR reads. The table lists about 160,000 distinct CDR3 sequences, about 94% of them singletons. Source material: CD4+ T cells from PBMCs. The receptors were gathered from a human donor in good health.

The rearrangement uses TRBV29-1 and TRBJ2-3; D is undetermined. Germline assignment: CDR1 SQVTM and CDR2 ANQGSEA. V shed 6 bases and J shed 2 bases, with 12 bases lying between them. The CDR3 contains 13 residues. CDR3 residues: CSVLTLFTDTQYF. CDR3 nucleotide sequence: TGCAGCGTACTCACCCTCTTCACAGATACGCAGTATTTT.

This clonotype appeared a single time. The rearrangement links TRBV14 to TRBJ1-2; D is possibly TRBD1 (5 bases). Trimming removed 3 bases from V and 6 bases from J, with 11 bases in between. The CDR3 length is 13 residues. Germline CDR1 reads SGHDN; CDR2 reads FVKESK. The CDR3 DNA reads as TGTGCCAGCAGCCAGGGGCGATTAGATGGCTACACCTTC. This sequence encodes CASSQGRLDGYTF.

The J gene is TRBJ2-1, the V gene TRBV20-1; 7 nucleotides line up with TRBD1. V lost 7 bases, J lost 5 bases, and 8 bases stayed unmatched. The CDR3 extends over 13 amino acids. The V gene's germline CDR1 is DFQATT and CDR2 SNEGSKA (reference sequence). The CDR3 nucleotides read TGCAGTGAGGAGGCTAGGGGGCACAATGAGCAGTTCTTC. It specifies CSEEARGHNEQFF.

The chain combines TRBV5-1 with TRBJ1-1, with a weak D call TRBD1 (5 bases). Trimming shortened V by 4 bases and J by 5 bases, and 15 bases separated the two germline ends. The CDR3 loop spans 14 amino acids. Germline V gives CDR1 SGHRS, CDR2 YFSETQ. The CDR3 sequence is CASSGMGGGTEAFF. The DNA for the CDR3 is TGCGCCAGCAGCGGGATGGGGGGTGGGACTGAAGCTTTCTTT.

The chain couples TRBV15 to TRBJ2-1; TRBD1 agrees at 7 bases. The CDR3 covers 15 residues. Trimming took 4 bases from V and 3 from J; bases not matched to a gene: 6. Germline CDR1 and CDR2: LNHNV and YYDKDF (reference sequence). The chain's CDR3 is CATSKGGLFYNEQFF. The CDR3 nucleotides read TGTGCCACCAGCAAAGGGGGCCTATTCTACAATGAGCAGTTCTTC.

The chain has TRBV4-1 and TRBJ1-4; TRBD1 might be the D (5 bases). The CDR3 runs 16 residues. V was clipped by 0 bases and J by 7 bases, with 15 bases between them. Germline assignment: CDR1 MGHRA and CDR2 YSYEKL. The CDR3 spells CASSQERGIRGEKLFF. CDR3 bases: TGCGCCAGCAGCCAAGAGCGGGGGATAAGGGGTGAAAAACTGTTTTTT.

This chain uses TRBV15 with TRBJ1-2; a weak D match, TRBD1 (6 bases). The CDR3 is made up of 14 amino acids. V lost 4 bases and J 6 bases, leaving 15 bases between the germline ends. CDR1 is LNHNV, CDR2 YYDKDF, per germline (reference sequence). As DNA, the CDR3 is TGTGCCACCAGCACACTTACAGGGAGTCATGGCTACACCTTC. Translation: CATSTLTGSHGYTF.

The gene calls are TRBV19 and TRBJ1-2; no clear D. This CDR3 region has 14 residues. Germline V gene data show CDR1 as LNHDA and CDR2 as SQIVND (reference sequence). Trimming cost V 7 bases and J 5 bases, with 17 bases left between them. The CDR3 nucleotides read TGTGCCAGTACCCCGGGCGGGCCACCTTATGGCTACACCTTC. Translated, it gives CASTPGGPPYGYTF.

This clonotype was seen a single time. This chain uses TRBV19 with TRBJ1-2; D unresolved. Trimming pared 3 bases from V and 0 bases from J, leaving 8 bases between. CDR1 LNHDA and CDR2 SQIVND come from the germline V gene (reference sequence). This CDR3 region has 14 residues. Written as DNA, the CDR3 is TGTGCCAGTAGTATTTTACCGGCTAACTATGGCTACACCTTC. Translated, it gives CASSILPANYGYTF.

This chain uses TRBV5-1 with TRBJ2-3; 12 bases agree with TRBD2. This CDR3 is 17 amino acids long. The V gene end was trimmed by 2 bases and the J gene end by 5 bases; junction bases not matched to a gene: 9. The germline V gene encodes CDR1 SGHRS and CDR2 YFSETQ. CDR3 protein: CASSFSSTSGGGDTQYF. The CDR3 bases are TGCGCCAGCAGCTTCAGCTCGACTAGCGGGGGCGGAGATACGCAGTATTTT.

The chain has TRBV29-1 and TRBJ2-5; D gene uncertain. Germline V lookup: CDR1 SQVTM, CDR2 ANQGSEA. V was trimmed by 4 bases and J by 0 bases, leaving 9 bases between them. The length of the CDR3 is 13 residues. The CDR3 sequence is CSVAKNDQETQYF. For the CDR3, the DNA is TGCAGCGTTGCCAAGAACGACCAAGAGACCCAGTACTTC. Variable domain in full (rest from reference TRBV29-1 and TRBJ2-5): SAVISQKPSRDICQRGTSLTIQCQVDSQVTMMFWYRQQPGQSLTLIATANQGSEATYESGFVIDKFPISRPNLTFSTLTVSNMSPEDSSIYLCSVAKNDQETQYFGPGTRLLVL.

The V and J genes are TRBV6-5 and TRBJ2-5; 11 bases match TRBD2. Germline V lookup: CDR1 MNHEY, CDR2 SVGAGI. This CDR3 region has 16 residues. Germline trimming cut 1 base from V and 7 bases from J; bases unmatched to any gene: 8. CDR3 sequence reads: CASSYFPTSGGGTQYF. The CDR3 DNA sequence: TGTGCCAGCAGTTACTTTCCTACTAGCGGGGGAGGGACCCAGTACTTC.

In DNA form, the CDR3 reads TGCGCCAGCAGCTTCTCTGGACAGCCTAACTATGGCTACACCTTC. Translated: CASSFSGQPNYGYTF. The rearrangement links TRBV5-1 to TRBJ1-2; tentative D call: TRBD1 (6 bases). Trimming shortened V by 2 bases and J by 0 bases, and 11 bases separated the two germline ends. Germline V CDR1 and CDR2: SGHRS, YFSETQ. This CDR3 spans 15 amino acids.

The chain combines TRBV6-1 with TRBJ2-7; 7 bases line up with TRBD1. The germline V gene has CDR1 MNHNS and CDR2 SASEGT. With 6 bases clipped from V and 5 bases from J, the junction kept 7 bases outside the gene matches. The CDR3 covers 13 residues. In DNA form, the CDR3 reads TGTGCCAGCAGAGGGACAGTAGGTGACGAGCAGTACTTC. It is translated as CASRGTVGDEQYF.